The 6 T cell receptor beta chains listed next were all sequenced from one sample in a study of blood T cell repertoires in COVID-19. Measured with immunoSEQ multiplex PCR; TCRdb has only the in-frame clones, and not every one. Of approximately 300,000 clones in the sample, around 87% were seen once. Input material: PBMCs or T cells enriched from blood (not recorded which). Receptor source: a woman aged 18 to 35 with acute COVID-19.

The chain has TRBV3-1 (or the pseudogene TRBV3-2) and TRBJ2-4; 11 bases are a match to TRBD2. V shed 0 bases, J shed 8 bases, and the junction held 12 bases outside the gene matches. Germline CDR1 LGHDT, CDR2 YNNKEL (reference sequence). The CDR3 length is 18 residues. The CDR3 DNA reads as TGTGCCAGCAGCCAAGATGGAACTAGCGGGAGTGGGGGGTACATTCAGTACTTC. Translation: CASSQDGTSGSGGYIQYF.

The CDR3 sequence: CASRPTGVEQYF. CDR3 sequence (DNA): TGTGCCAGCAGACCTACAGGGGTCGAGCAGTACTTC. The chain links TRBV28 to TRBJ2-7; 7 bases match TRBD1. The trim removed 6 bases at V and 6 bases at J, leaving 5 bases unmatched. The V gene's germline CDR1 is MDHEN and CDR2 SYDVKM. This CDR3 region has 12 residues. Combining the CDR3 with reference TRBV28 and TRBJ2-7 gives the whole variable domain DVKVTQSSRYLVKRTGEKVFLECVQDMDHENMFWYRQDPGLGLRLIYFSYDVKMKEKGDIPEGYSVSREKKERFSLILESASTNQTSMYLCASRPTGVEQYFGPGTRLTVT.

The chain couples TRBV11-3 to TRBJ2-3, with D maybe TRBD2 (7 bases). This CDR3 spans 13 amino acids. The V gene's germline CDR1 is SGHNT and CDR2 YENEEA. Trimming stripped 5 bases from V and 12 bases from J, with 18 bases between. The CDR3 spells CASSPERGRAQYF. CDR3 bases: TGTGCCAGCAGCCCTGAGAGGGGGAGGGCTCAGTATTTT.

The chain has TRBV28 and TRBJ1-5, with D tentatively TRBD1 (5 bases). This CDR3 has 15 residues. V lost 3 bases to trimming and J lost 5 bases, with 14 bases between them. Germline-derived CDR1 and CDR2 are MDHEN and SYDVKM. CDR3 in amino acids: CASSFGGPTDQPQHF. In DNA, the CDR3 is TGTGCCAGCAGTTTCGGGGGTCCCACTGATCAGCCCCAGCATTTT.

Note on this clone: The sample holds other DNA sequences that translate to the same CDR3. The chain combines TRBV3-1 (or the pseudogene TRBV3-2) with TRBJ2-7; D may be TRBD1 (6 bases). The CDR3 length is 12 residues. CDR1 and CDR2 from the germline V gene are LGHDT and YNNKEL (reference sequence). V lost 4 bases and J lost 4, with 8 bases in between. The CDR3 DNA reads as TGTGCCAGCAGCCGAACAGGGTACGAGCAGTACTTC. This gives the protein CASSRTGYEQYF.

V usage is TRBV24-1 and J usage is TRBJ2-2; TRBD1 agrees at 8 bases. Germline V gene data show CDR1 as KGHDR and CDR2 as SFDVKD. The J segment lost 6 bases and the V segment lost 1 base, leaving 9 bases of the junction unmatched. This CDR3 has 17 amino acids. Here the CDR3 reads CATSDFGQGAIPGELFF. The DNA of the CDR3 is TGTGCCACCAGTGATTTTGGTCAGGGGGCCATCCCCGGGGAGCTGTTTTTT.